This T cell receptor (beta chain) was sequenced during a study of T cells after yellow fever vaccination. This clonotype was recorded many times. CDR1 and CDR2 (germline): SGHTA, FQGTGA. The V end lost 2 bases, the J end lost 15 bases, and 17 bases lay between the germline ends. The CDR3 has 13 amino acids. TCRdb re-called the 5' RACE reads through MiXCR, storing one row per CDR3 protein. The sample yields more than 65,000 distinct CDR3 sequences, around 6.2% seen once. The sample was CD4+ T cells sorted from PBMCs, taken about 2 weeks after the first yellow fever vaccination. The rearrangement joins TRBV7-3 to TRBJ2-4; possibly TRBD1 for D (5 bases). The clonotype originates from a man aged 18 to 29 who received the YFV17D yellow fever vaccine. CDR3 DNA sequence: TGTGCCAGCAGCTTAGGCCAGTTAGGGGCCCGGTACTTC. This encodes CASSLGQLGARYF.